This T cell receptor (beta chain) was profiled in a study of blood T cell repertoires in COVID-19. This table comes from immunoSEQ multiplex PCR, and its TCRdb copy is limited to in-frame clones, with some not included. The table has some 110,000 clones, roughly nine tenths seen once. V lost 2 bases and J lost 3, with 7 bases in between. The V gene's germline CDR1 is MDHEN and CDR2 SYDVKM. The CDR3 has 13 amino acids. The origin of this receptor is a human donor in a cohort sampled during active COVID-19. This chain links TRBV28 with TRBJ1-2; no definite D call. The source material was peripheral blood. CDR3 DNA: TGTGCCAGCAGTTTAACGGGAGACTATGGCTACACCTTC. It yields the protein CASSLTGDYGYTF.